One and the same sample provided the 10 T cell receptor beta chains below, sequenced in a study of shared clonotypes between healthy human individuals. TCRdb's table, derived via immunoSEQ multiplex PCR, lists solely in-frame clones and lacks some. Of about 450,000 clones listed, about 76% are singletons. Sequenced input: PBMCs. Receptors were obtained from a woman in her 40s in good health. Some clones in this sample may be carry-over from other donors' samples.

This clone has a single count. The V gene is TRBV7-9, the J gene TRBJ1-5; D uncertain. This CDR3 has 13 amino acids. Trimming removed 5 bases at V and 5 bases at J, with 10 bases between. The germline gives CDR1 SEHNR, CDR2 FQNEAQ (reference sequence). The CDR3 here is CASSPDGHQPQHF. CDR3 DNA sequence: TGTGCCAGCAGCCCGGACGGTCATCAGCCCCAGCATTTT.

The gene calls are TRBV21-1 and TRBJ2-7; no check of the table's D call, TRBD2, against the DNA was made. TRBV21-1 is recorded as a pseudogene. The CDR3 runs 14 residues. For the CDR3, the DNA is TGTGCCAGCAGCCATAGCGGGACCTACTACGAGCAGTACTTC. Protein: CASSHSGTYYEQYF.

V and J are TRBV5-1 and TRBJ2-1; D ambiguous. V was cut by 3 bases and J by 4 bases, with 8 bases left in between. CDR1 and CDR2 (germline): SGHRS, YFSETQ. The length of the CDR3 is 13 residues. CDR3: CASSYGDYNEQFF. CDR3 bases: TGCGCCAGCAGCTATGGAGATTACAATGAGCAGTTCTTC.

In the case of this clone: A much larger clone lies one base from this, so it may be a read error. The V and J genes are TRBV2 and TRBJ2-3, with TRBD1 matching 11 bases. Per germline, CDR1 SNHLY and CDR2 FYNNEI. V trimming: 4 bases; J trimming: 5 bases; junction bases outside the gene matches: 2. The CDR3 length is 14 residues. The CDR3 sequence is CASSGTGGVDTQYF. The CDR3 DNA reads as TGTGCCAGCAGTGGGACAGGGGGCGTAGATACGCAGTATTTT. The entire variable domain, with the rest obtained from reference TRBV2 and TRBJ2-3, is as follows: EPEVTQTPSHQVTQMGQEVILRCVPISNHLYFYWYRQILGQKVEFLVSFYNNEISEKSEIFDDQFSVERPDGSNFTLKIRSTKLEDSAMYFCASSGTGGVDTQYFGPGTRLTVL.

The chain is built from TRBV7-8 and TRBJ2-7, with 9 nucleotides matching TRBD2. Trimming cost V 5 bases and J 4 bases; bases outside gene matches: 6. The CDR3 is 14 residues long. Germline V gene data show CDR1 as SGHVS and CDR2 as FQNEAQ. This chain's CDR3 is CASSLSGSQYEQYF. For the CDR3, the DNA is TGTGCCAGCAGCCTTAGCGGGAGTCAGTACGAGCAGTACTTC.

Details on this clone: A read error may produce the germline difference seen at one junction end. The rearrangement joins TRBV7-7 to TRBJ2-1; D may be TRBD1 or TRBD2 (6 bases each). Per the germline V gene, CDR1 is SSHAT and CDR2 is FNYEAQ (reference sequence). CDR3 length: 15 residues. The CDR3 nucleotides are TGTGCTAGCAGCCCAGGAGGGGGTCTAGACGGTGAGCAGTTCTTC. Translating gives CASSPGGGLDGEQFF.

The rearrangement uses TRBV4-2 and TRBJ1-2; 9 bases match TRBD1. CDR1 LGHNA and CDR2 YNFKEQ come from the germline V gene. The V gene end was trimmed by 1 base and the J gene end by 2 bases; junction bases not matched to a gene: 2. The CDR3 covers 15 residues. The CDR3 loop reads CASSQAGTGNYGYTF. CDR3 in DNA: TGTGCCAGCAGCCAAGCCGGGACAGGGAACTATGGCTACACCTTC.

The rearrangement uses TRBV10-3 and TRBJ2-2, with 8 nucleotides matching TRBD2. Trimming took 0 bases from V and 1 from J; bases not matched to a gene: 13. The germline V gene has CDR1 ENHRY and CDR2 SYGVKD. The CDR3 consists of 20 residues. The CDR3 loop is CAISESSRPERGMNTGELFF. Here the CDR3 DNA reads TGTGCCATCAGTGAGTCTAGCAGGCCCGAGCGGGGGATGAACACCGGGGAGCTGTTTTTT.

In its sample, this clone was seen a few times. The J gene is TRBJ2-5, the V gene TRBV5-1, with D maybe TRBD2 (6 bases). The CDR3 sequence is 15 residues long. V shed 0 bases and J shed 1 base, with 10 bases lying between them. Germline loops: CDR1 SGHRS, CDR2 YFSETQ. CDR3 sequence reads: CASSLGGASQETQYF. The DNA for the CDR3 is TGCGCCAGCAGCTTGGGCGGGGCTAGCCAAGAGACCCAGTACTTC.

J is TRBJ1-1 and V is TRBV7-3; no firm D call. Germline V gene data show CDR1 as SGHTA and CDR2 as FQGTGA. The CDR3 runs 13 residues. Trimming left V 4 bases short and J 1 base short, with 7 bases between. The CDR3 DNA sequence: TGTGCCAGCAGCTCCTTGTGGAACACTGAAGCTTTCTTT. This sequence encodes CASSSLWNTEAFF.